This T cell receptor (beta chain) was recovered during a study of CD8+ T cells in alopecia areata. Study-level background: Tofacitinib was taken orally by treated patients, and the dose was 5 to 10 mg twice daily.

The CDR3 covers 13 residues. Trimming cost V 1 base and J 2 bases, with 2 bases left between them. Germline V gene sequence: CDR1 MDHEN, CDR2 SYDVKM. After isolation, RNA underwent reverse transcription to generate cDNA as the sequencing template. The assay was immunoSEQ multiplex PCR, and TCRdb's table has in-frame clones only and misses some. Altogether more than 75,000 clones are present, less than 50% being singletons, with the ten largest covering 1% to 1.5%. Study-wide points: Especially in alopecia totalis/universalis, lesional scalp showed greater clonality than normal scalp did. In scalp samples, resident alphabeta T cells of normal skin are also sequenced.

Worth noting for this clone: As yet, its antigen is unknown.

Both CD4+ and CD8+ T cells were separated by sorting PBMCs. The chain carries TRBV28 and TRBJ2-2; no clear D. The receptor comes from a human donor with alopecia areata. Sequencing was performed on CD4+ T cells sorted from blood. This chain's CDR3 is CASSLSNTGELFF. CDR3 DNA sequence: TGTGCCAGCAGTTTATCTAACACCGGGGAGCTGTTTTTT.